Sequencing of this TCR beta chain was carried out in a study of blood T cells in healthy people across ages (dated by TCRdb to between 2014 and 2017). Study-level background: In model experiments, template switching captured about one uniquely barcoded TCR beta cDNA molecule for every two T cells. To avoid experimental bias, donors of different ages were randomly spread across the sequencing lanes. Four age groups were formed from the donors: young (average around 15 years), middle-aged (approximately 40), aged (roughly 56) and long-lived (approximately 80). Using deep sequencing normalized with unique cDNA molecular identifiers, the study measured how TCR beta repertoire diversity changes with age. The study analyzed two additional independent replicas of 1 million unique cDNA reads from the same blood draw for two donors, one aged 18 to 30 and one aged 80 or older. Points the paper makes about the study in general: As age increased, observed TCR beta diversity per million T cells dropped in a roughly linear way, and a significant reduction was already evident by age 40. Compared with the aged group, the long-lived group had more naive CD4+ T cells, fewer expanded clones and increased TCR diversity, a pattern suggesting age selection. Estimates of total diversity from one million sequenced T cells were regarded as lower bounds and underestimates. Donor CMV infection status was unknown, potentially confounding age-related changes in expanded clonotypes. The percentage of naive T cells measured by flow cytometry correlated strongly with observed TCR beta diversity. Since profiling was done on bulk unsorted PBMCs, naive and antigen-experienced compartments could not be conclusively compared.

CDR1 is given as LNHDA and CDR2 as SQIVND, both from the germline V gene (reference sequence). The CDR3 goes from the cysteine to the phenylalanine over 14 residues. The sequence is cut down to CDR3 DNA, 42 bases in frame from base 1. Library preparation employed 5' RACE. The sample was run on an Illumina HiSeq 2500. The second PCR ran for about 7 to 11 cycles and used a J-beta primer mix along with a sample-barcoded 5' primer. Each TCR beta cDNA molecule received a unique molecular identifier from a template-switch 5' adaptor carrying 12 random nucleotides. Each sample yielded at least 3 million CDR3-containing paired-end reads. The Mint cDNA synthesis kit, primed by a TRBC-specific oligonucleotide, was used to synthesize first-strand cDNA from all RNA. Following uracil-DNA glycosylase treatment, all cDNA underwent a first 18-cycle PCR with the universal primers M1SS and BC2_uni_R. In the paper's pipeline: Normalization of each sample was performed by random selection of 1 million high-quality reads, each carrying a distinct molecular identifier. Instead of being binned into consensus sequences, reads with shared molecular identifiers were discarded. MiTCR, with a Q25 quality threshold and the strictest error-elimination algorithm, was used for CDR3 identification, clonotype clustering and error correction. A nonparametric unseen species model with Euler transformation was used to estimate a lower bound on total TCR beta diversity. TCRdb reran the public reads through fastp at Q25 and MiXCR, keeping productive beta chains. Every entry covers one CDR3 protein and lists the most common genes and DNA from its rows. The V and J calls here are based on TCRdb, not the publication. The sample data list about 380,000 distinct CDR3 sequences, and approximately 51% of these were observed just once. The ten top clones hold under 60% of the sample.

This clonotype has only one observation. Its antigen remains unidentified. No base quality information exists; no much larger clone differs at one position. One read gives only weak evidence. Systemically healthy Caucasian individuals from Russia, 39 in total and aged roughly 6 to 100 years, were included as donors. Each donor gave ten milliliters of peripheral blood, collected into EDTA-treated Vacutainer tubes. Ficoll-Paque density-gradient centrifugation was used to isolate PBMCs, with at least 6.5 million per sample. Total RNA, at least 5 micrograms per sample, was extracted from PBMCs with Trizol reagent. For every donor, an aliquot of PBMCs went through flow cytometry to measure the percentages of naive CD45RAhigh/CD27high T cells.

This chain joins TRBV19 to TRBJ2-4, with no D gene named confidently. The DNA end is more similar to TRBJ2-7, so the J call may be wrong. Source material: blood. The source is a man aged 55 to 70 in good health. The nucleotide sequence is TGTGCCAGTAGTATAGATCGTGGGTCCTACGAGCAGTACTTC. It is translated as CASSIDRGSYEQYF.